A selection of T cell receptor beta chains follows, all from one sample in a study of T cell responses to AZD1222 COVID-19 vaccine. Assay: immunoSEQ multiplex PCR; the TCRdb copy retains only in-frame clones and omits some. The table has tens of thousands of clones, 75% to 95% seen once. The input for sequencing was peripheral blood, taken 28 days after the second AZD1222 dose. Receptors originate from an adult who received the AZD1222 COVID-19 vaccine. The CDR3 runs from the conserved cysteine through the conserved F or W. The order of the fields is D gene, clone size, V gene, J gene, CDR3 DNA, CDR3 protein. D genes are given only for firm matches. A clone size is listed for some rows: how often the clone was seen (once, few, many), or a class if it is expanded.

D: NA; size: NA; V: TRBV28; J: TRBJ1-4; DNA: TGTGCCAGCGCCGCTAGCGGGGGAAGACTGTTTTTT; CDR3: CASAASGGRLFF
D: NA; size: NA; V: TRBV7-6; J: TRBJ1-4; DNA: TGTGCCAGCAGCTTTGTAGCTGGGGCAACTAATGAAAAACTGTTTTTT; CDR3: CASSFVAGATNEKLFF
D: NA; size: NA; V: TRBV25-1; J: TRBJ1-2; DNA: TGTGCCAGCAGTGAAGGGGCAGGTCTCCGCTATGGCTACACCTTC; CDR3: CASSEGAGLRYGYTF
D: NA; size: NA; V: TRBV3-1/TRBV3-2; J: TRBJ1-4; DNA: TGTGCCAGCAGCCCGATGATAAGGGGCGAAAAACTGTTTTTT; CDR3: CASSPMIRGEKLFF
D: TRBD1; size: NA; V: TRBV13; J: TRBJ1-2; DNA: TGTGCCAGCAGCTTAGGCTCTAACAGGGGTTCGAATACCTTC; CDR3: CASSLGSNRGSNTF
D: TRBD2; size: NA; V: TRBV7-2; J: TRBJ2-3; DNA: TGTGCCAGCAGCTTAATCCCGGGGGGGATGGGAGATACGCAGTATTTT; CDR3: CASSLIPGGMGDTQYF
D: NA; size: NA; V: TRBV30; J: TRBJ1-3; DNA: TGTGCCTGGAGTGTACAAGGAGCCGGAAACACCATATATTTT; CDR3: CAWSVQGAGNTIYF
D: NA; size: NA; V: TRBV18; J: TRBJ1-6; DNA: TGTGCCAGCTCACCCGAGGGCTCCTATAATTCACCCCTCCACTTT; CDR3: CASSPEGSYNSPLHF
D: NA; size: NA; V: TRBV5-1; J: TRBJ1-2; DNA: TGCGCCAGCAGCTCTGCGACAGGTATCTATGGCTACACCTTC; CDR3: CASSSATGIYGYTF
D: TRBD1; size: NA; V: TRBV7-8; J: TRBJ2-7; DNA: TGTGCCAGCAGCTATAATCCTTTAGTTACCGGGACAGGGGTGCACTACGAGCAGTACTTC; CDR3: CASSYNPLVTGTGVHYEQYF
D: TRBD1; size: NA; V: TRBV19; J: TRBJ1-5; DNA: TGTGCCAGTAGTGCCCCCCCCGGGACAGTTAATCAGCCCCAGCATTTT; CDR3: CASSAPPGTVNQPQHF
D: NA; size: NA; V: TRBV24-1; J: TRBJ1-3; DNA: TGTGCCACCAGTGATCCGGGGAGCTCTGGAAACACCATATATTTT; CDR3: CATSDPGSSGNTIYF
D: NA; size: NA; V: TRBV18; J: TRBJ1-2; DNA: TGTGCCAGTCAGGAGGGTCTGGGATATGGCTACACCTTC; CDR3: CASQEGLGYGYTF
D: NA; size: NA; V: TRBV11-3; J: TRBJ1-5; DNA: TGTGCCAGCAGCTTAGGACAGATCAATCAGCCCCAGCATTTT; CDR3: CASSLGQINQPQHF
D: TRBD2; size: NA; V: TRBV30; J: TRBJ2-7; DNA: TGTGCCTGGAGTGTACGGGGGGGGTTTGAGCAGTACTTC; CDR3: CAWSVRGGFEQYF
D: TRBD1; size: once; V: TRBV6-1; J: TRBJ1-1; DNA: TGTGCCAGCAGTGACCCCTTCCGACAGGGAAGGGGGACTGAAGCTTTCTTT; CDR3: CASSDPFRQGRGTEAFF
D: TRBD1; size: NA; V: TRBV5-1; J: TRBJ2-7; DNA: TGCGCCAGCAGCCCCTACACGGGACAGGCTTCCTACGAGCAGTACTTC; CDR3: CASSPYTGQASYEQYF
D: TRBD1; size: NA; V: TRBV6-5; J: TRBJ2-7; DNA: TGTGCCAGCAGTTACTCGATTGGGACAGGGGGCTTCGAGCAGTACTTC; CDR3: CASSYSIGTGGFEQYF
D: NA; size: NA; V: TRBV25-1; J: TRBJ2-4; DNA: TGTGCCAGCGCTACGGGGCAGGGGAGCCCTCTAGCCAAAAACATTCAGTACTTC; CDR3: CASATGQGSPLAKNIQYF
D: TRBD1; size: once; V: TRBV5-8; J: TRBJ1-6; DNA: TGTGCCAGCAGCCAGGACAGGGGACTGTCACCCCTCCACTTT; CDR3: CASSQDRGLSPLHF
D: NA; size: NA; V: TRBV2; J: TRBJ2-7; DNA: TGTGCCAGCAGTGGAAGGACCGAGCAGTACTTC; CDR3: CASSGRTEQYF
D: TRBD1; size: NA; V: TRBV28; J: TRBJ2-4; DNA: TGTGCCAGCAGTTTAGGGACAGGGGGTATGGCCAAAAACATTCAGTACTTC; CDR3: CASSLGTGGMAKNIQYF
D: NA; size: once; V: TRBV4-3; J: TRBJ1-1; DNA: TGCGCCAGCAGCCAAGTCCCAGGAACTGAAGCTTTCTTT; CDR3: CASSQVPGTEAFF
D: NA; size: NA; V: TRBV5-1; J: TRBJ1-5; DNA: TGCGCCAGCAGCTTGAGCGGGTGGTGGGATCCCCAGCATTTT; CDR3: CASSLSGWWDPQHF
D: NA; size: few; V: TRBV6-6; J: TRBJ1-2; DNA: TGTGCCAGCAGCCAATCACAGCTAGGGGGCTACACCTTC; CDR3: CASSQSQLGGYTF
D: TRBD1; size: NA; V: TRBV28; J: TRBJ1-2; DNA: TGTGCCAGCCTCTCCACCCGGACAGGGGGCAACTATGGCTACACCTTC; CDR3: CASLSTRTGGNYGYTF
D: NA; size: NA; V: TRBV24-1; J: TRBJ2-3; DNA: TGTGCCACCAGTGTCGGGAGCACAGATACGCAGTATTTT; CDR3: CATSVGSTDTQYF
D: NA; size: NA; V: TRBV19; J: TRBJ2-7; DNA: TGTGCCAGTAGTCCCTGGTCGGGCAACGAGCAGTACTTC; CDR3: CASSPWSGNEQYF
D: TRBD1; size: NA; V: TRBV7-2; J: TRBJ2-7; DNA: TGTGCCAGCAGCTTAAGCAGGGGGCCCTACGAGCAGTACTTC; CDR3: CASSLSRGPYEQYF
D: TRBD1; size: NA; V: TRBV6-5; J: TRBJ1-1; DNA: TGTGCCAGCAGGCCTTGGACAGGTGCTGAAGCTTTCTTT; CDR3: CASRPWTGAEAFF
D: NA; size: NA; V: TRBV27; J: TRBJ1-6; DNA: TGTGCCAGCAGTTTATCCAGGGCTAATTCACCCCTCCACTTT; CDR3: CASSLSRANSPLHF
D: NA; size: NA; V: TRBV28; J: TRBJ1-2; DNA: TGTGCCAGCAGTTTATTAGGGGGAGGCTACACCTTC; CDR3: CASSLLGGGYTF
D: TRBD2; size: NA; V: TRBV4-1; J: TRBJ2-1; DNA: TGCGCCAGCAGCCAAGTTAGCGGGGGCTACAATGAGCAGTTCTTC; CDR3: CASSQVSGGYNEQFF
D: NA; size: NA; V: TRBV20-1; J: TRBJ1-5; DNA: TGCAGTGCTAGTCCTATGTATAGCAATCAGCCCCAGCATTTT; CDR3: CSASPMYSNQPQHF
D: NA; size: NA; V: TRBV25-1; J: TRBJ1-3; DNA: TGTGCCAGCAGTGAGTACGTTGGGGGAACCACCTCTGGAAACACCATATATTTT; CDR3: CASSEYVGGTTSGNTIYF
D: TRBD1; size: NA; V: TRBV6-2/TRBV6-3; J: TRBJ1-3; DNA: TGTGCCAGCAGTTGGGACAGCCGCTCTGGAAACACCATATATTTT; CDR3: CASSWDSRSGNTIYF
D: TRBD2; size: few; V: TRBV7-2; J: TRBJ2-1; DNA: TGTGCCAGCAGCACCGGGACTAGCGGGGGGAATGAGCAGTTCTTC; CDR3: CASSTGTSGGNEQFF
D: NA; size: NA; V: TRBV10-3; J: TRBJ1-5; DNA: TGTGCCATCAGGCCGGGGGCGGGGCAGCCCCAGCATTTT; CDR3: CAIRPGAGQPQHF
D: NA; size: NA; V: TRBV7-9; J: TRBJ2-3; DNA: TGTGCCAGCAGCCCATGGGTTTCCGCAGATACGCAGTATTTT; CDR3: CASSPWVSADTQYF
D: NA; size: NA; V: TRBV27; J: TRBJ1-2; DNA: TGTGCCAGCAGTCCCCAGACAGCCCCTAACTATGGCTACACCTTC; CDR3: CASSPQTAPNYGYTF
D: NA; size: NA; V: TRBV19; J: TRBJ1-4; DNA: TGTGCCAGTAGTGGTCCTCGGACAGCAACTAATGAAAAACTGTTTTTT; CDR3: CASSGPRTATNEKLFF
D: TRBD1; size: NA; V: TRBV3-1/TRBV3-2; J: TRBJ1-6; DNA: TGTGCCAGCAGCCAAGTTGGGACAGGGGGCGCGGTAAACCACTTT; CDR3: CASSQVGTGGAVNHF
D: NA; size: NA; V: TRBV28; J: TRBJ1-6; DNA: TGTGCCAGCAGTCGCAGGTTATCGGTTAATTCACCCCTCCACTTT; CDR3: CASSRRLSVNSPLHF
D: NA; size: NA; V: TRBV5-1; J: TRBJ1-1; DNA: TGCGCCAGCAGCTGGACCCTAACAAGAGAGGGCACTGAAGCTTTCTTT; CDR3: CASSWTLTREGTEAFF
D: NA; size: NA; V: TRBV18; J: TRBJ2-1; DNA: TGTGCCAGCTCACCACCAGCGAACTACAATGAGCAGTTCTTC; CDR3: CASSPPANYNEQFF